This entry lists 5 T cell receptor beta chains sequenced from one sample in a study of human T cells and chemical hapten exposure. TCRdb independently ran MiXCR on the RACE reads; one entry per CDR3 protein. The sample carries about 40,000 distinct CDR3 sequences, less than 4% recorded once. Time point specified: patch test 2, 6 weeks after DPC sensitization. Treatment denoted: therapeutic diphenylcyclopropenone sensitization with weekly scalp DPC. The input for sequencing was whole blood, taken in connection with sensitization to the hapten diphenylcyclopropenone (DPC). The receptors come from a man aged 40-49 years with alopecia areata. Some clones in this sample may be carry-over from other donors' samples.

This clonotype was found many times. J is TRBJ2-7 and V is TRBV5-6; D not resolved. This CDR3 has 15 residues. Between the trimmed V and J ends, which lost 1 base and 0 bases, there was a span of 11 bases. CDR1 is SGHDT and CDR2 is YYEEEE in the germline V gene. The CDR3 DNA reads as TGTGCCAGCAGCTTGTTGGGGAAGCCCTCCTACGAGCAGTACTTC. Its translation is CASSLLGKPSYEQYF.

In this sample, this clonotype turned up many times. The CDR3 DNA sequence: TGTGCCAGCAGTTACGGGGGACCACAAGAGACCCAGTACTTC. Translated, it gives CASSYGGPQETQYF. J is TRBJ2-5 and V is TRBV6-5, with D perhaps matching TRBD1 or TRBD2 (5 bases each). With 2 bases removed from V and 2 bases from J, the gap between germline ends came to 9 bases. Per the germline V gene, CDR1 is MNHEY and CDR2 is SVGAGI. CDR3 length: 14 amino acids.

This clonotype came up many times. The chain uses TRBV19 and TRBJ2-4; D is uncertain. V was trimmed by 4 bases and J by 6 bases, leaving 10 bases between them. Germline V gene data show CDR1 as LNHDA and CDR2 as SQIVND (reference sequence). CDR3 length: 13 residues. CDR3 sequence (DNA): TGTGCCAGTAGTACGAACGGTGGAAACATTCAGTACTTC. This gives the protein CASSTNGGNIQYF. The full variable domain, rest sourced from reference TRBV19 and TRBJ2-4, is DGGITQSPKYLFRKEGQNVTLSCEQNLNHDAMYWYRQDPGQGLRLIYYSQIVNDFQKGDIAEGYSVSREKKESFPLTVTSAQKNPTAFYLCASSTNGGNIQYFGAGTRLSVL.

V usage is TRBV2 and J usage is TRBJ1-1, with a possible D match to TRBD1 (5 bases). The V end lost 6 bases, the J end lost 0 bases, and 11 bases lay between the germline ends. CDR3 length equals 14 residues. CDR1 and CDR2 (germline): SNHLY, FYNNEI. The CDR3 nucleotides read TGTGCCAGCAGGGTTACAGGATTGAACACTGAAGCTTTCTTT. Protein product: CASRVTGLNTEAFF.

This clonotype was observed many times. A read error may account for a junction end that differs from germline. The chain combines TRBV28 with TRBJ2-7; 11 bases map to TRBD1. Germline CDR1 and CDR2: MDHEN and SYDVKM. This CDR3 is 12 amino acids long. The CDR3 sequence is CASSGFGDRGFF. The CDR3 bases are TGTGCCAGCAGTGGGTTCGGGGACAGGGGGTTCTTC. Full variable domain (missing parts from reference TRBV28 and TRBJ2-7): DVKVTQSSRYLVKRTGEKVFLECVQDMDHENMFWYRQDPGLGLRLIYFSYDVKMKEKGDIPEGYSVSREKKERFSLILESASTNQTSMYLCASSGFGDRGFFGPGTRLTVT.